The clone carrying this T cell receptor beta chain was counted a single time. This sample is drawn from a study of blood T cell repertoires in COVID-19. CDR3 size: 15 residues. CDR1 is LGHNA and CDR2 is YSLEER in the germline V gene. The V and J ends lost 1 base and 6 bases respectively, with 16 bases between them. Produced via immunoSEQ multiplex PCR; TCRdb's table is partial and in-frame only. The repertoire has approximately 300,000 clones, about 84% of them found once; the top ten carry under 2%. The V and J genes are TRBV4-3 and TRBJ2-7, with D perhaps matching TRBD2 (5 bases). This receptor was identified in a woman aged 45 to 65 with acute or convalescent COVID-19. Sequencing input: peripheral blood. DNA of the CDR3: TGCGCCAGCAGCCAAGGGTTCGGGATGGTCGTCGAGCAGTACTTC. Translation: CASSQGFGMVVEQYF.